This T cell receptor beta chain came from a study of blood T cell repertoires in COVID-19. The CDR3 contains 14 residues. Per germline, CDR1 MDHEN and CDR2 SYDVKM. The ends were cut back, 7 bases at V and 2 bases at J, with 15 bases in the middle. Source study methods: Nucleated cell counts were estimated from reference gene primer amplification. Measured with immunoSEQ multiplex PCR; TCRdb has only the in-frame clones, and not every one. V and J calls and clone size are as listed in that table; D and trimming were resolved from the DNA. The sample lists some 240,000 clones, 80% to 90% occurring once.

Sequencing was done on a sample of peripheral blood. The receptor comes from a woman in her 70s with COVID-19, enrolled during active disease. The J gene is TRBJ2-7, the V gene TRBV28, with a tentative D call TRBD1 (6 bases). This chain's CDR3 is CASKVGQGTYEQYF. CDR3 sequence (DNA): TGTGCCAGCAAGGTGGGGCAGGGGACCTACGAGCAGTACTTC.